Listed here is a single T cell receptor (beta chain). The CDR3 extends over 15 amino acids. Trimming removed 2 bases from V and 2 bases from J, with 13 bases in between. Per the germline V gene, CDR1 is LGHNA and CDR2 is YSLEER. The data stem from a study of CD8+ T cells in alopecia areata. PBMCs, the starting material, were the source of sorted CD4+ and CD8+ T cells. Reverse transcribed after extraction, RNA yielded cDNA as the sequencing template. Using immunoSEQ multiplex PCR, the repertoire was profiled, and TCRdb retains in-frame clones only, with some absent. The data contain more than 75,000 clones, roughly two fifths of them singletons.

This chain uses TRBV4-3 with TRBJ2-7; D call uncertain. The receptor comes from a human donor with alopecia areata. Sequencing input: CD4+ T cells sorted from blood. In DNA form, the CDR3 reads TGCGCCAGCAGCCAAAGATCGATAGGGACCTACGAGCAGTACTTC. This translates into CASSQRSIGTYEQYF.